Shown below are 18 T cell receptor beta chains from a single sample sequenced in a study of memory CD4+ T cells and cytomegalovirus serostatus. Single viable CD3+CD4+CD8-CD45RO+ cells were sorted as the memory CD4+ T cells. TCRdb's copy holds only in-frame clones and misses some; the assay was immunoSEQ multiplex PCR. This sample has some 45,000 clones, with around 76% found just once. Material: memory CD4+ T cells from blood. These receptors all come from an adult in good health and CMV-seropositive.

The chain has TRBV7-9 and TRBJ1-5, with D uncertain. The CDR3 is 18 residues long. The germline V gene encodes CDR1 SEHNR and CDR2 FQNEAQ (reference sequence). V lost 5 bases to trimming and J lost 0 bases, with 20 bases between them. The CDR3 DNA is TGTGCCAGCAGCGCAGACATCGGTGGCCGTAATAGCAATCAGCCCCAGCATTTT. Translating it yields CASSADIGGRNSNQPQHF.

The V gene is TRBV5-1, the J gene TRBJ2-5, with 8 bases identical to TRBD1. From germline, CDR1 is SGHRS and CDR2 YFSETQ. The V gene end was trimmed by 1 base and the J gene end by 5 bases; junction bases not matched to a gene: 7. This CDR3 contains 15 residues. CDR3 region: CASSLMTGELETQYF. The CDR3 region has the DNA TGCGCCAGCAGCTTGATGACAGGGGAATTGGAGACCCAGTACTTC.

V and J are TRBV11-2 and TRBJ2-5; 8 positions agree with TRBD2. The CDR3 is 14 residues long. Trimming at V came to 5 bases and at J to 5 bases, leaving 7 bases not matched to a gene. Per the germline V gene, CDR1 is SGHAT and CDR2 is FQNNGV. CDR3 sequence (DNA): TGTGCCAGCAGCCAGAACTCGGGGGGGGAGACCCAGTACTTC. Amino acids: CASSQNSGGETQYF.

The gene calls are TRBV7-9 and TRBJ2-5, with D possibly matching TRBD2 (6 bases). The germline V gene has CDR1 SEHNR and CDR2 FQNEAQ (reference sequence). The CDR3 contains 13 residues. The germline V and J ends were trimmed by 2 bases and 5 bases, with 9 bases remaining between them. This chain's CDR3 is CASSLLGRETQYF. For the CDR3, the DNA is TGTGCCAGCAGCTTACTGGGGAGGGAGACCCAGTACTTC.

The chain links TRBV6-5 to TRBJ1-5; D is uncertain. V was trimmed by 2 bases and J by 4 bases, leaving 9 bases between them. The CDR3 has 14 residues. CDR1 and CDR2 from the germline V gene are MNHEY and SVGAGI. The CDR3 region has the DNA TGTGCCAGCAGTTACAAGCCCCGAAATCAGCCCCAGCATTTT. Protein sequence: CASSYKPRNQPQHF.

In this sample, this clone turned up once. The chain employs TRBV6-6 and TRBJ1-3; maybe TRBD1 (6 bases). CDR1 and CDR2 from the germline V gene are MNHNY and SVGAGI (reference sequence). CDR3 length: 15 residues. Trimming took 0 bases from V and 0 from J, leaving 6 bases between them. The CDR3 region is CASSYSDSSGNTIYF. In nucleotides, the CDR3 is TGTGCCAGCAGTTACTCGGACAGCTCTGGAAACACCATATATTTT.

The chain recombines TRBV11-1 with TRBJ2-2; 7 bases line up with TRBD2. The CDR3 spans 16 residues. Germline V gene sequence: CDR1 SGHAT, CDR2 FQDESV (reference sequence). V was pared by 5 bases and J by 2 bases, with 8 bases of the junction left unmatched. DNA for the CDR3: TGTGCCAGCAGCGCTTTGGTGGGACTAAACACCGGGGAGCTGTTTTTT. It encodes CASSALVGLNTGELFF. The full variable domain, its missing parts supplied by reference TRBV11-1 and TRBJ2-2, is EAEVAQSPRYKITEKSQAVAFWCDPISGHATLYWYRQILGQGPELLVQFQDESVVDDSQLPKDRFSAERLKGVDSTLKIQPAELGDSAMYLCASSALVGLNTGELFFGEGSRLTVL.

This chain uses TRBV7-2 with TRBJ1-5; D unresolved. CDR3 length: 13 amino acids. Trimming took off 1 base at V and 3 bases at J, with 4 bases between the two ends. The germline V gene encodes CDR1 SGHTA and CDR2 FQGNSA. The CDR3 loop is CASSLDPNQPQHF. DNA of the CDR3: TGTGCCAGCAGCTTAGATCCCAATCAGCCCCAGCATTTT.

This clone was observed a few times. This rearrangement joins TRBV7-2 to TRBJ1-2; no clear D. Trimming pared 5 bases from V and 2 bases from J, leaving 12 bases between. The CDR3 covers 14 residues. From germline, CDR1 is SGHTA and CDR2 FQGNSA. CDR3 sequence: CASSPSSRNYGYTF. Here the CDR3 DNA reads TGTGCCAGCAGCCCGAGCTCCCGAAACTATGGCTACACCTTC. Full variable domain (remainder filled in from reference TRBV7-2 and TRBJ1-2): GAGVSQSPSNKVTEKGKDVELRCDPISGHTALYWYRQSLGQGLEFLIYFQGNSAPDKSGLPSDRFSAERTGGSVSTLTIQRTQQEDSAVYLCASSPSSRNYGYTFGSGTRLTVV.

This clone was counted a few times. This chain connects TRBV2 to TRBJ1-6; 7 nucleotides match TRBD1. The CDR3 loop spans 15 amino acids. Trimming at V came to 1 base and at J to 8 bases, leaving 5 bases not matched to a gene. The germline V gene encodes CDR1 SNHLY and CDR2 FYNNEI. This CDR3 is CASSEEGARDSPLHF. CDR3 bases: TGTGCCAGCAGTGAAGAGGGGGCGCGAGATTCACCCCTCCACTTT.

This clone has only a few counts. The rearrangement joins TRBV6-5 to TRBJ2-3; the match to TRBD2 covers 8 bases. The CDR3 covers 13 residues. In germline, CDR1 is MNHEY, CDR2 SVGAGI. Trimming removed 7 bases from V and 6 bases from J; junction bases left unmatched: 6. The CDR3 region has the DNA TGTGCCAGCAAGGGACTAGTGGAGGATACGCAGTATTTT. Translated: CASKGLVEDTQYF.

The rearrangement uses TRBV4-1 and TRBJ2-1; TRBD2 matches 14 bases. CDR3 length: 19 residues. Germline-derived CDR1 and CDR2 are MGHRA and YSYEKL. V dropped 1 base and J dropped 4; count of bases not matched to a gene: 9. CDR3 protein: CASSQGLAGGPSLYNEQFF. In DNA, the CDR3 is TGCGCCAGCAGCCAAGGACTAGCGGGGGGGCCGAGCTTGTACAATGAGCAGTTCTTC.

This clone was counted only a few times. The chain combines TRBV9 with TRBJ1-1; D remains ambiguous. This CDR3 has 12 amino acids. CDR1 and CDR2 (germline): SGDLS, YYNGEE. V shed 6 bases and J shed 4 bases, with 10 bases lying between them. For the CDR3, the DNA is TGTGCCAGCAATCGGGAGGGCACTGAAGCTTTCTTT. Translating gives CASNREGTEAFF.

In this sample, this clone turned up once. The V call is TRBV5-1, the J call TRBJ1-4, with D tentatively TRBD1 (6 bases). CDR3 length: 15 amino acids. Trimming took 4 bases from V and 7 from J, leaving 17 bases between them. Germline-derived CDR1 and CDR2 are SGHRS and YFSETQ. The CDR3 is CASSPTRAGAEKLFF. The CDR3 nucleotides read TGCGCCAGCAGCCCGACCCGAGCGGGGGCTGAAAAACTGTTTTTT.

The rearrangement uses TRBV18 and TRBJ1-1, with a weak D call TRBD1 (6 bases). This CDR3 region has 17 residues. The V end lost 3 bases, the J end lost 0 bases, and 17 bases lay between the germline ends. The germline V gene encodes CDR1 KGHSH and CDR2 LQKENI. The chain's CDR3 is CASSPVSTGIMNTEAFF. DNA for the CDR3: TGTGCCAGCTCACCCGTAAGCACAGGGATCATGAACACTGAAGCTTTCTTT. The variable domain in full, completed from reference TRBV18 and TRBJ1-1, reads NAGVMQNPRHLVRRRGQEARLRCSPMKGHSHVYWYRQLPEEGLKFMVYLQKENIIDESGMPKERFSAEFPKEGPSILRIQQVVRGDSAAYFCASSPVSTGIMNTEAFFGQGTRLTVV.

The V call is TRBV5-1, the J call TRBJ2-7, with D possibly being TRBD1 (6 bases). Germline V gene lookup returns CDR1 SGHRS and CDR2 YFSETQ. V dropped 1 base and J dropped 6 bases, with 17 bases sitting between them. There are 15 residues in the CDR3. CDR3 coding DNA: TGCGCCAGCAGCTTGAACAGGGTTACTATGGGCGAGCAGTACTTC. The encoded protein is CASSLNRVTMGEQYF.

The chain links TRBV29-1 to TRBJ1-5; D is ambiguous. Trimming shortened V by 4 bases and J by 3 bases, and 10 bases separated the two germline ends. Germline values: CDR1 SQVTM, CDR2 ANQGSEA. The CDR3 loop spans 13 amino acids. The CDR3 protein is CSVAGTANQPQHF. The CDR3 nucleotides are TGCAGCGTTGCTGGCACCGCCAATCAGCCCCAGCATTTT.

On this clone: The junction differs from germline at one of its ends, possibly a read error. The rearrangement joins TRBV5-1 to TRBJ2-1; maybe TRBD1 (6 bases). This CDR3 region has 13 residues. Germline-derived CDR1 and CDR2 are SGHRS and YFSETQ. CDR3 sequence (DNA): TGCGCAAGCAGGGGAAGGGTAGTTAGTGAGCAGTTCTTC. Translating gives CASRGRVVSEQFF.